These 14 T cell receptor beta chains were sequenced from one sample in a study of blood T cell repertoires in COVID-19. The protocol was immunoSEQ multiplex PCR, while the TCRdb copy is restricted to in-frame clones and leaves out a portion. This table has 150,000 to 200,000 clones, 88% appearing once. Sample: peripheral blood. These receptors all come from a human donor in a cohort sampled during active COVID-19.

This clone was picked up one time. The chain couples TRBV7-2 to TRBJ2-1, with TRBD1 matching 7 bases. Trimming took 2 bases from V and 12 from J; bases not matched to a gene: 4. The CDR3 has 12 residues. Germline loops: CDR1 SGHTA, CDR2 FQGNSA. This CDR3 is CASSLSPGGQFF. The DNA of the CDR3 is TGTGCCAGCAGCTTATCTCCAGGGGGGCAGTTCTTC.

This rearrangement joins TRBV7-9 to TRBJ2-5; weak D call: TRBD1 (6 bases). V was shortened by 6 bases and J by 4 bases, with 9 bases between the two germline ends. CDR1 SEHNR and CDR2 FQNEAQ come from the germline V gene (reference sequence). The CDR3 contains 12 residues. The CDR3 sequence is CASSRTVETQYF. The CDR3 nucleotides are TGTGCCAGCAGTCGGACAGTAGAGACCCAGTACTTC.

The CDR3 loop reads CASSPQAGAEQYF. Written as DNA, the CDR3 is TGTGCCAGCAGCCCCCAAGCGGGAGCCGAGCAGTACTTC. The rearrangement joins TRBV7-8 to TRBJ2-7; 8 positions match TRBD2. Per germline, CDR1 SGHVS and CDR2 FQNEAQ. The CDR3 totals 13 residues. The J segment lost 6 bases and the V segment lost 5 bases, leaving 6 bases of the junction unmatched.

The chain links TRBV7-9 to TRBJ1-6; TRBD1 agrees at 8 bases. V lost 5 bases, J lost 7 bases, and 4 bases stayed unmatched. This CDR3 has 14 residues. Germline V gene sequence: CDR1 SEHNR, CDR2 FQNEAQ (reference sequence). CDR3: CASSTGQGNSPLHF. CDR3 nucleotide sequence: TGTGCCAGCAGCACCGGACAGGGCAATTCACCCCTCCACTTT.

The chain recombines TRBV9 with TRBJ2-1; 8 bases match TRBD2. CDR1 and CDR2 (germline): SGDLS, YYNGEE. The J segment lost 8 bases and the V segment lost 2 bases, leaving 9 bases of the junction unmatched. The CDR3 spans 15 residues. CDR3 sequence reads: CASSVSGASVDEQFF. CDR3 nucleotide sequence: TGTGCCAGCAGCGTTAGCGGGGCCTCTGTCGATGAGCAGTTCTTC.

J is TRBJ2-3 and V is TRBV18; D gene uncertain. Trimming left V 4 bases short and J 6 bases short, with 8 bases between. This CDR3 spans 12 amino acids. The germline V gene has CDR1 KGHSH and CDR2 LQKENI. CDR3 bases: TGTGCCAGCTCACTCAGCAGGGATACGCAGTATTTT. Translating gives CASSLSRDTQYF.

The chain couples TRBV28 to TRBJ2-7, with D perhaps matching TRBD2 (5 bases). Germline V lookup: CDR1 MDHEN, CDR2 SYDVKM. CDR3 length: 15 amino acids. Trimming removed 6 bases at V and 5 bases at J, with 20 bases between. The CDR3 sequence: CASSQVGEPSDEQYF. As DNA, the CDR3 is TGTGCCAGCAGCCAAGTCGGGGAGCCCTCGGACGAGCAGTACTTC.

This clone has a single count. The chain combines TRBV7-9 with TRBJ1-4; 11 positions match TRBD1. V lost 8 bases, J lost 6 bases, and 5 bases stayed unmatched. Germline-derived CDR1 and CDR2 are SEHNR and FQNEAQ (reference sequence). This CDR3 region has 14 residues. In nucleotides, the CDR3 is TGTGCCAGCGAACCGGGACAGGGGGATGAAAAACTGTTTTTT. This gives the protein CASEPGQGDEKLFF.

This clone has just one count. The chain uses TRBV11-1 and TRBJ2-1; 9 bases are shared with TRBD1. V lost 6 bases to trimming and J lost 5 bases; unmatched junction nucleotides: 5. CDR1 is SGHAT and CDR2 is FQDESV in the germline V gene (reference sequence). The CDR3 has 14 amino acids. CDR3 protein: CASRLTGGHNEQFF. In DNA, the CDR3 is TGTGCCAGCAGGTTAACAGGGGGCCACAATGAGCAGTTCTTC.

In its sample, this clone was seen once. The genes are TRBV5-1 and TRBJ1-4; 7 nucleotides line up with TRBD1. The CDR3 is 13 amino acids. Germline V gives CDR1 SGHRS, CDR2 YFSETQ. Losses at the gene ends were 4 bases for V and 8 bases for J; bases not matched to a gene: 5. Here the CDR3 reads CASSPDRDEKLFF. The CDR3 DNA is TGCGCCAGCAGCCCCGACAGGGACGAAAAACTGTTTTTT.

The V and J genes are TRBV28 and TRBJ1-4; tentatively, D is TRBD1 (6 bases). The CDR3 length is 15 residues. V gave up 6 bases and J gave up 8 bases, with 19 bases separating them. From germline, CDR1 is MDHEN and CDR2 SYDVKM. The CDR3 protein is CASSPMGGPGEKLFF. In DNA, the CDR3 is TGTGCCAGCAGCCCCATGGGGGGGCCCGGGGAAAAACTGTTTTTT. Full variable domain (outside the CDR3, taken from reference TRBV28 and TRBJ1-4): DVKVTQSSRYLVKRTGEKVFLECVQDMDHENMFWYRQDPGLGLRLIYFSYDVKMKEKGDIPEGYSVSREKKERFSLILESASTNQTSMYLCASSPMGGPGEKLFFGSGTQLSVL.

The chain joins TRBV11-3 to TRBJ2-4; 7 nucleotides match TRBD1. Looked up from germline, CDR1 is SGHNT and CDR2 is YENEEA. The CDR3 totals 15 residues. Trimming cost V 1 base and J 5 bases; bases outside gene matches: 5. Here the CDR3 DNA reads TGTGCCAGCAGCTTAGGAGGGGACAGAGAAAACATTCAGTACTTC. Translating gives CASSLGGDRENIQYF. The whole variable domain, remainder taken from reference TRBV11-3 and TRBJ2-4, is EAGVVQSPRYKIIEKKQPVAFWCNPISGHNTLYWYLQNLGQGPELLIRYENEEAVDDSQLPKDRFSAERLKGVDSTLKIQPAELGDSAVYLCASSLGGDRENIQYFGAGTRLSVL.

The chain employs TRBV12-3 or TRBV12-4 and TRBJ2-5; D is perhaps TRBD2 (5 bases). V was trimmed by 6 bases and J by 4 bases, leaving 12 bases between them. This CDR3 region has 13 residues. CDR3 in amino acids: CASRGTGSETQYF. The CDR3 bases are TGTGCCAGCAGGGGAACGGGGTCAGAGACCCAGTACTTC.

This clone showed up just a few times. The V and J genes are TRBV2 and TRBJ1-2, with D maybe TRBD1 (5 bases). The germline V gene encodes CDR1 SNHLY and CDR2 FYNNEI. Trimming pared 4 bases from V and 0 bases from J, leaving 12 bases between. The CDR3 loop spans 15 amino acids. CDR3 nucleotides: TGTGCCAGCAGTGTAAGGGGTCACCCTAACTATGGCTACACCTTC. Residues: CASSVRGHPNYGYTF. Together with reference TRBV2 and TRBJ1-2, the CDR3 gives the full variable domain: EPEVTQTPSHQVTQMGQEVILRCVPISNHLYFYWYRQILGQKVEFLVSFYNNEISEKSEIFDDQFSVERPDGSNFTLKIRSTKLEDSAMYFCASSVRGHPNYGYTFGSGTRLTVV.